What follows are 15 T cell receptor beta chains derived from one specimen sequenced in a study of blood T cell repertoires in COVID-19. Sequencing was performed with immunoSEQ multiplex PCR; in TCRdb, only in-frame clones are kept and a portion is missing. The table includes 50,000 to 75,000 clones, roughly 84% detected once. Sequences were obtained from peripheral blood. The receptors stem from an elderly man in a cohort sampled during active COVID-19.

The chain joins TRBV7-2 to TRBJ2-1; D gene uncertain. The CDR3 has 13 amino acids. V dropped 2 bases and J dropped 10 bases, with 12 bases sitting between them. CDR1 is SGHTA, CDR2 FQGNSA, per germline. The CDR3 DNA reads TGTGCCAGCAGCTTATGGAGTACAAGGGAGCAGTTCTTC. It translates to CASSLWSTREQFF.

The J gene is TRBJ2-2, the V gene TRBV19, with 15 bases that match TRBD2. Looked up from germline, CDR1 is LNHDA and CDR2 is SQIVND (reference sequence). The CDR3 spans 17 residues. V shed 5 bases and J 5 bases; nucleotides not matched to a gene: 6. The CDR3 spells CASSPGTSGGPTGELFF. As DNA, the CDR3 is TGTGCCAGTAGTCCCGGGACTAGCGGGGGGCCGACCGGGGAGCTGTTTTTT.

This clone was seen once. This chain connects TRBV7-2 to TRBJ2-2, with 9 bases matching TRBD2. This CDR3 comprises 16 residues. CDR1 and CDR2 from the germline V gene are SGHTA and FQGNSA. V lost 1 base to trimming and J lost 6 bases; unmatched junction nucleotides: 6. The CDR3 region is CASSLVGAGGPGELFF. Here the CDR3 DNA reads TGTGCCAGCAGCTTAGTAGGGGCGGGAGGGCCCGGGGAGCTGTTTTTT.

V gene TRBV28 combines with J gene TRBJ1-6, with D maybe TRBD1 (6 bases). The CDR3 runs to 13 residues. Looked up from germline, CDR1 is MDHEN and CDR2 is SYDVKM. V gave up 7 bases and J gave up 10 bases, with 14 bases separating them. The CDR3 DNA reads TGTGCCAGCAAGGTGGCAGGGGACTCACCCCTCCACTTT. Amino acid sequence: CASKVAGDSPLHF.

The chain joins TRBV3-1 (or the pseudogene TRBV3-2) to TRBJ1-1; 8 bases are a match to TRBD1. Germline V gene sequence: CDR1 LGHDT, CDR2 YNNKEL (reference sequence). The CDR3 totals 14 residues. With V trimmed by 4 bases and J by 4 bases, 5 bases remained unmatched. As DNA, the CDR3 is TGTGCCAGCAGCCCCCCAGGGGGCGGCACTGAAGCTTTCTTT. Its translation: CASSPPGGGTEAFF.

This sequence joins TRBV9 and TRBJ2-5; 9 positions agree with TRBD1. The V segment lost 0 bases and the J segment 5 bases; nucleotides outside the gene matches: 5. Germline V lookup: CDR1 SGDLS, CDR2 YYNGEE. This CDR3 is 15 amino acids long. CDR3 in amino acids: CASSVATGGLETQYF. CDR3 bases: TGTGCCAGCAGCGTAGCGACAGGGGGGTTGGAGACCCAGTACTTC.

The gene calls are TRBV2 and TRBJ1-1; 7 nucleotides align to TRBD1. The CDR3 runs 14 residues. V lost 4 bases, J lost 1 base, and 3 bases stayed unmatched. CDR1 SNHLY and CDR2 FYNNEI come from the germline V gene. The CDR3 is CASSGQGGNTEAFF. The CDR3 nucleotides are TGTGCCAGCAGTGGACAGGGTGGGAACACTGAAGCTTTCTTT.

The genes are TRBV7-9 and TRBJ2-1, with 11 bases identical to TRBD2. Unmatched junction bases numbered 4, after V lost 5 bases and J lost 4 bases. The CDR3 runs 15 residues. The germline V gene has CDR1 SEHNR and CDR2 FQNEAQ (reference sequence). Written as DNA, the CDR3 is TGTGCCAGCAGCCCGCGACTAGCGGGGTACAATGAGCAGTTCTTC. The encoded protein is CASSPRLAGYNEQFF. The variable domain in full, with the rest retrieved from reference TRBV7-9 and TRBJ2-1, is DTGVSQNPRHKITKRGQNVTFRCDPISEHNRLYWYRQTLGQGPEFLTYFQNEAQLEKSRLLSDRFSAERPKGSFSTLEIQRTEQGDSAMYLCASSPRLAGYNEQFFGPGTRLTVL.

As DNA, the CDR3 is TGTGCCAGTAGTATATCAGGGGATAGCAATCAGCCCCAGCATTTT. It translates to CASSISGDSNQPQHF. The chain joins TRBV19 to TRBJ1-5; a weak D match, TRBD1 (6 bases). The CDR3 covers 15 residues. Trimming left V 2 bases short and J 0 bases short, with 8 bases between. Germline V gene sequence: CDR1 LNHDA, CDR2 SQIVND (reference sequence).

This rearrangement joins TRBV29-1 to TRBJ1-2, with 7 bases aligning to TRBD1. The germline V gene has CDR1 SQVTM and CDR2 ANQGSEA. The CDR3 contains 13 residues. The J segment lost 4 bases and the V segment lost 3 bases, leaving 5 bases of the junction unmatched. CDR3 DNA sequence: TGCAGCGTTGACACCGAGGGGGCCTATGGCTACACCTTC. Its translation: CSVDTEGAYGYTF.

The chain has TRBV5-4 and TRBJ1-4; D uncertain. The CDR3 has 15 amino acids. Trimming left V 4 bases short and J 0 bases short, with 10 bases between. Looked up from germline, CDR1 is SGHNT and CDR2 is YYREEE (reference sequence). CDR3 sequence (DNA): TGTGCCAGCAGCCCAGGCGTTGCAACTAATGAAAAACTGTTTTTT. Its protein product is CASSPGVATNEKLFF.

This clone came up once. This chain's CDR3 is CASSRRQGDSYNEQFF. The CDR3 DNA reads TGTGCCAGCAGCCGTCGGCAGGGGGACTCCTACAATGAGCAGTTCTTC. This chain joins TRBV7-9 and TRBJ2-1; TRBD1 matches 7 bases. Trimming took 5 bases from V and 0 from J; bases not matched to a gene: 7. The germline gives CDR1 SEHNR, CDR2 FQNEAQ (reference sequence). The CDR3 loop spans 16 amino acids.

The chain uses TRBV7-3 and TRBJ2-6, with a tentative D call TRBD1 (7 bases). Per germline, CDR1 SGHTA and CDR2 FQGTGA. V was shortened by 6 bases and J by 0 bases, with 18 bases between the two germline ends. The CDR3 spans 18 residues. Written as DNA, the CDR3 is TGTGCCAGCAGTAAAGGGGGGACAGCTAACTCTGGGGCCAACGTCCTGACTTTC. Translating it yields CASSKGGTANSGANVLTF. The full variable domain, with the rest looked up from reference TRBV7-3 and TRBJ2-6, is GAGVSQTPSNKVTEKGKYVELRCDPISGHTALYWYRQSLGQGPEFLIYFQGTGAADDSGLPNDRFFAVRPEGSVSTLKIQRTERGDSAVYLCASSKGGTANSGANVLTFGAGSRLTVL.

V and J are TRBV6-5 and TRBJ1-5; D is unclear. Trimming took 7 bases from V and 0 from J, leaving 7 bases between them. This CDR3 contains 13 residues. Germline values: CDR1 MNHEY, CDR2 SVGAGI. The CDR3 loop reads CASITNSNQPQHF. In DNA, the CDR3 is TGTGCCAGCATTACAAATAGCAATCAGCCCCAGCATTTT.

The rearrangement links TRBV6-5 to TRBJ1-2; D gene unclear. Trimming left V 1 base short and J 2 bases short, with 14 bases between. This CDR3 contains 16 residues. Per the germline V gene, CDR1 is MNHEY and CDR2 is SVGAGI. The CDR3 DNA sequence: TGTGCCAGCAGTTACTACCCACCAGCGGCCAACTATGGCTACACCTTC. Protein: CASSYYPPAANYGYTF.